This TCR beta chain emerged from a study of T cells in Graves' hyperthyroidism and ophthalmopathy. This clonotype was counted many times. Trimming cost V 2 bases and J 0 bases, with 14 bases left between them. The CDR3 totals 18 residues. Germline V gene lookup returns CDR1 MNHEY and CDR2 SMNVEV (reference sequence). Amplification of TCR beta CDR3 regions was performed using RNA transcripts as template. Carried out on the TCR CDR3, a first-round RT-PCR used the HTBI primer set. A single record per CDR3 protein comes from TCRdb applying MiXCR to the multiplex PCR reads. The table shows about 360,000 distinct CDR3 sequences, with 13% occurring only once. Stable Graves' hyperthyroidism denoted no ophthalmopathy progression over 18 months.

The TCR sequence derives from a young woman with Graves' hyperthyroidism. The sample comprised blood. The chain employs TRBV27 and TRBJ2-6; no clear D. CDR3 sequence reads: CASSLIGQLRSGANVLTF. In DNA form, the CDR3 reads TGTGCCAGCAGTTTAATAGGCCAGTTACGCTCTGGGGCCAACGTCCTGACTTTC.